This TCR beta chain was captured in a study of beta chain features in type 1 diabetes (dated by TCRdb to about 2018). The study in broad terms: Mean age, gender distribution, total cell number and subset yield did not differ between patients and healthy donors. Regulatory and stem cell-like memory subsets were obtained from only 8 patients and roughly eight healthy donors, while naive and central memory subsets were obtained from all 30 or so donors. In the study, recently diagnosed type 1 diabetes patients and matched healthy donors were compared on the TCRB repertoires of their sorted circulating CD4+ T cell subsets. Across all samples, around 100 million sorted cells were examined, and cell number per subset correlated strongly with RNA yield.

The entire amount of isolated RNA was reverse transcribed using the High Capacity cDNA Reverse Transcription Kit, so the sequenced TCRB transcripts were expressed ones. Deep immunoSEQ sequencing was applied to naive, central memory and regulatory T cell samples, giving an average of roughly 3.5 million total reads per sample. After sorted cells were lysed in RLT buffer, RNA was extracted with DNase-treated RNeasy Micro or Mini kits, with the choice depending on cell number. Each cell subset was processed on its own to prevent cross-contamination, while patient and healthy donor samples were processed together. The immunoSEQ multiplex PCR was used to amplify TCRB sequences from cDNA, yielding 87-bp fragments that span the CDR3 region. Sequencing of the amplicons was performed on the Illumina HiSeq platform. Per the source publication's procedure: PCR bias was computationally corrected using synthetic template baselines, reads within Hamming distance 2 were collapsed, and singletons that could not be merged were discarded. By aligning reads against IMGT, V, D and J genes, CDR3 length, and insertions or deletions at six rearrangement sites were assigned. Within each subset, clonotype counts were normalized to the number of sorted cells before true diversity and Gini coefficients were calculated with the tcR R package. The overlap coefficient, calculated on TCRB nucleotide sequences, was used to measure repertoire sharing. Out-of-frame TCRB sequences from naive cells were analyzed to stand in for the pre-selection repertoire. In TCRdb, the immuneACCESS table is reduced to in-frame sequences with V and J assigned. These tables do not hold every clone; where another copy was compared, an unresolved V gene accounts for under half, and the others remain unexplained. The D gene and trimming were derived from the DNA, and the V and J assignments and clone size from that table. This sample holds roughly 260,000 clones; roughly a tenth were observed only once. About 0.018% of the sample comes from the top ten.

The table lists this clone with a few counts. Its binding antigen is unknown. No qualities accompany the bases; no much larger clone lies one base away. From each donor, a single peripheral blood sample of about 110 mL on average was drawn into heparinised tubes. A BD FACSAria II was used to sort naive, central memory, regulatory and stem cell-like memory CD4+ T cells with a panel that included CD45RO, CCR7, CD25, CD127, CD95 and CD27. Every sorted population had a purity above 98%. PBMCs were isolated right away by Lymphoprep density gradient centrifugation and were stained directly, without culture. So that batch effects would be minimized, each experiment stained and sorted samples in pairs, pairing one healthy donor with one patient. On the study overall, not on this receptor specifically: Naive, central memory and regulatory TCRB repertoires appeared to be more alike among patients than among healthy donors. PCR might favor shorter templates, but patient and control samples were amplified and corrected together, so any skew would affect both groups equally. A moderate but significant shortening of TCRB CDR3 length was observed in type 1 diabetes patients in all four CD4+ subsets. HLA sub-analyses involved small numbers of individuals, so any influence of HLA type on TCRB rearrangement remained unresolved. At VDJ recombination sites, patients with type 1 diabetes made fewer insertions and deleted more nucleotides, a pattern implying thymic rearrangement abnormalities. Because cDNA rather than genomic DNA was sequenced, highly expressing activated cells could have been over-represented, although no difference in activation and CD3 levels was found between groups.

V and J are truncated by 6 bases and 4 bases respectively, leaving an intervening sequence of 10 bases. The germline V gene specifies SNHLY as CDR1 and FYNNEI as CDR2. From the cysteine through the phenylalanine, the CDR3 covers 14 amino acids. Only CDR3 DNA remains: 42 bases, in frame from the first base. The chain links TRBV2 with TRBJ1-6; too little of a D gene remains to name it. The sequence derives from a man in his thirties or forties with type 1 diabetes. Sequencing input: naive CD4+ T cells from blood. The cell subset or site label, as the study defines it: true naive CD4+ T cells. The DNA is as follows: TGTGCCAGCAGCCCCACGGAGTATAATTCACCCCTCCACTTT. This translates into CASSPTEYNSPLHF.